This T cell receptor beta chain was sequenced during a study of blood T cell repertoires in COVID-19. About the study: Material from acute and convalescent COVID-19 was sourced from the United States, Italy and Spain. T cells, B-cell-depleted T cells, or PBMCs supplied cDNA or gDNA.

V shed 0 bases, J shed 9 bases, and the junction held 5 bases outside the gene matches. The length of the CDR3 is 14 residues. Germline loops: CDR1 MNHNS, CDR2 SASEGT. Per the original data handling: Estimation of nucleated cell counts was performed using reference gene primer amplification. Here immunoSEQ multiplex PCR was the method, and the copy in TCRdb shows in-frame clones only, minus some. V and J calls and clone size come straight from that table; D and trimming were deduced from the DNA. The data hold about 37,000 clones, with 89% observed a single time. The V and J genes are TRBV6-1 and TRBJ2-1; 7 positions match TRBD1. Sequenced material: peripheral blood. The TCR sequence derives from a human donor in a cohort sampled during active COVID-19. Here the CDR3 reads CASSEATGWGEQFF. In nucleotides, the CDR3 is TGTGCCAGCAGTGAAGCGACAGGGTGGGGTGAGCAGTTCTTC.